The next 32 T cell receptor beta chains were all read from a single sample in a study of cytomegalovirus exposure and HLA in healthy donors. Using immunoSEQ multiplex PCR, the repertoire was profiled, and TCRdb retains in-frame clones only, with some absent. The sample consists of approximately 76,000 clones, 94% of them appearing once. The sample was PBMCs. The receptors originated from a woman aged 18-29 years in good health and CMV-seronegative.

V gene TRBV5-4 combines with J gene TRBJ1-6; D is unresolved. The germline V gene has CDR1 SGHNT and CDR2 YYREEE (reference sequence). Trimming left V 0 bases short and J 7 bases short, with 11 bases between. This CDR3 contains 15 residues. In DNA form, the CDR3 reads TGTGCCAGCAGCTTGGAAGCAGGTGGAAATTCACCCCTCCACTTT. Translating gives CASSLEAGGNSPLHF. The full variable domain, in which reference TRBV5-4 and TRBJ1-6 provide the parts outside the CDR3, is ETGVTQSPTHLIKTRGQQVTLRCSSQSGHNTVSWYQQALGQGPQFIFQYYREEENGRGNFPPRFSGLQFPNYSSELNVNALELDDSALYLCASSLEAGGNSPLHFGNGTRLTVT.

Here the CDR3 DNA reads TGTGCCAGCAGTGCCACACCGAACACTGAAGCTTTCTTT. Translated: CASSATPNTEAFF. This chain joins TRBV2 and TRBJ1-1; D is ambiguous. This CDR3 contains 13 residues. Germline CDR1 reads SNHLY; CDR2 reads FYNNEI. Trimming removed 4 bases from V and 1 base from J, with 7 bases in between.

The chain combines TRBV19 with TRBJ2-1; 8 bases match TRBD2. The germline V gene encodes CDR1 LNHDA and CDR2 SQIVND (reference sequence). The ends lost 2 bases at V and 7 bases at J; junction bases unmatched: 7. The CDR3 covers 15 residues. CDR3 loop: CASSISGRAGNEQFF. The CDR3 DNA reads as TGTGCCAGTAGTATATCCGGGAGGGCCGGGAATGAGCAGTTCTTC.

This clone came up once. The V gene is TRBV6-4, the J gene TRBJ1-6; D is possibly TRBD1 (5 bases). V gave up 0 bases and J gave up 6 bases, with 9 bases separating them. Germline CDR1 reads MRHNA; CDR2 reads SNTAGT. The CDR3 loop spans 15 amino acids. CDR3 residues: CASSDSSDSNSPLHF. The CDR3 nucleotides read TGTGCCAGCAGTGACTCGTCCGACAGTAATTCACCCCTCCACTTT.

The CDR3 reads CASSRVPGTGTGEQYF. The CDR3 DNA reads TGTGCCAGCAGCCGAGTACCCGGGACAGGGACAGGGGAGCAGTACTTC. The chain joins TRBV5-8 to TRBJ2-7, with 9 bases lining up with TRBD1. Germline V gene data show CDR1 as SGHTS and CDR2 as YDEGEE. V lost 4 bases and J lost 7; bases outside the gene matches: 15. CDR3 size: 16 residues.

V usage is TRBV4-2 and J usage is TRBJ2-7; the D gene is possibly TRBD2 (6 bases). The germline V gene has CDR1 LGHNA and CDR2 YNFKEQ. V was shortened by 2 bases and J by 1 base, with 12 bases between the two germline ends. This CDR3 is built from 15 residues. The CDR3 sequence: CASSQSGGASYEQYF. As DNA, the CDR3 is TGTGCCAGCAGCCAATCCGGCGGGGCTTCCTACGAGCAGTACTTC.

The rearrangement links TRBV19 to TRBJ2-3; 12 nucleotides line up with TRBD1. The V gene's germline CDR1 is LNHDA and CDR2 SQIVND (reference sequence). CDR3 length: 15 residues. Trimming took 9 bases from V and 3 from J; bases not matched to a gene: 7. CDR3 amino acids: CARPPGQGATDTQYF. The CDR3 DNA reads as TGTGCCAGACCGCCGGGACAGGGGGCAACAGATACGCAGTATTTT.

For the CDR3, the DNA is TGTGCCAGCAGTCCGGGTCCCTATTACACTGAAGCTTTCTTT. This gives the protein CASSPGPYYTEAFF. V is TRBV27 and J is TRBJ1-1, with D unclear. V was pared by 5 bases and J by 3 bases, with 13 bases between. The CDR3 length is 14 residues. CDR1 is MNHEY and CDR2 is SMNVEV in the germline V gene (reference sequence).

The chain joins TRBV13 to TRBJ2-7; 7 nucleotides align to TRBD1. Germline V lookup: CDR1 PRHDT, CDR2 FYEKMQ (reference sequence). The CDR3 covers 14 residues. V shed 1 base and J 3 bases; nucleotides not matched to a gene: 3. The CDR3 DNA follows: TGTGCCAGCAGCTTAGACAGGGGTTACTACGAGCAGTACTTC. It yields the protein CASSLDRGYYEQYF.

The chain uses TRBV11-1 and TRBJ2-7; perhaps TRBD1 as D (5 bases). This CDR3 has 15 residues. Germline CDR1 reads SGHAT; CDR2 reads FQDESV (reference sequence). V dropped 1 base and J dropped 0 bases, with 10 bases sitting between them. The CDR3 sequence: CASSLGLDSSYEQYF. In nucleotides, the CDR3 is TGTGCCAGCAGCTTAGGGTTAGACAGCTCCTACGAGCAGTACTTC.

This clone was picked up a small number of times. J is TRBJ2-1 and V is TRBV28; 13 nucleotides align to TRBD2. This CDR3 is built from 15 residues. The germline gives CDR1 MDHEN, CDR2 SYDVKM. After removal of 5 bases from V and 5 bases from J, the junction contained 3 bases not matched to a gene. CDR3 sequence: CASSMGLAGNNEQFF. In DNA, the CDR3 is TGTGCCAGCAGTATGGGACTAGCGGGGAACAATGAGCAGTTCTTC.

This chain connects TRBV5-4 to TRBJ2-3, with unresolved D. The germline V gene has CDR1 SGHNT and CDR2 YYREEE (reference sequence). Trimming cost V 2 bases and J 0 bases, with 13 bases left between them. This CDR3 has 16 residues. The CDR3 sequence is CASSLKLAVSTDTQYF. The CDR3 bases are TGTGCCAGCAGCTTAAAATTGGCAGTTAGCACAGATACGCAGTATTTT. Complete variable domain (other parts from reference TRBV5-4 and TRBJ2-3): ETGVTQSPTHLIKTRGQQVTLRCSSQSGHNTVSWYQQALGQGPQFIFQYYREEENGRGNFPPRFSGLQFPNYSSELNVNALELDDSALYLCASSLKLAVSTDTQYFGPGTRLTVL.

The J gene is TRBJ2-7, the V gene TRBV18, with D possibly TRBD2 on 6 matching bases. The germline V gene encodes CDR1 KGHSH and CDR2 LQKENI. This CDR3 spans 15 amino acids. V gave up 0 bases and J gave up 0 bases, with 9 bases separating them. The CDR3 loop is CASSPPRGSSYEQYF. Here the CDR3 DNA reads TGTGCCAGCTCACCACCGCGGGGAAGCTCCTACGAGCAGTACTTC.

The chain employs TRBV6-5 and TRBJ1-5; D might be TRBD1 (6 bases). Trimming left V 5 bases short and J 4 bases short, with 15 bases between. The CDR3 is 15 amino acids. Germline V gene sequence: CDR1 MNHEY, CDR2 SVGAGI. This CDR3 reads CASSPHRVLNQPQHF. CDR3 bases: TGTGCCAGCAGTCCGCACAGGGTTTTGAATCAGCCCCAGCATTTT.

This chain links TRBV6-1 with TRBJ2-7; tentatively, D is TRBD1 (6 bases). The ends were cut back, 5 bases at V and 0 bases at J, with 11 bases in the middle. CDR3 length: 14 residues. Germline V CDR1 and CDR2: MNHNS, SASEGT. The CDR3 region is CASSRTADSYEQYF. The CDR3 coding sequence is TGTGCCAGCAGTAGGACAGCTGACTCCTACGAGCAGTACTTC.

This chain uses TRBV11-2 with TRBJ2-5, with D possibly being TRBD1 (5 bases). Germline V gives CDR1 SGHAT, CDR2 FQNNGV. Trimming left V 5 bases short and J 0 bases short, with 13 bases between. This CDR3 comprises 15 residues. CDR3 nucleotides: TGTGCCAGCAGCCCTCATATAGGGGACCAAGAGACCCAGTACTTC. Protein product: CASSPHIGDQETQYF.

CDR3 in amino acids: CASIDSLMNTEAFF. The CDR3 DNA reads TGTGCCAGCATCGACAGTTTAATGAACACTGAAGCTTTCTTT. The chain joins TRBV7-9 to TRBJ1-1; maybe TRBD1 (5 bases). Trimming removed 7 bases at V and 0 bases at J, with 12 bases between. This CDR3 contains 14 residues. Germline V gives CDR1 SEHNR, CDR2 FQNEAQ (reference sequence).

V and J are TRBV27 and TRBJ1-6; TRBD1 matches 7 bases. The ends lost 4 bases at V and 9 bases at J; junction bases unmatched: 15. Per the germline V gene, CDR1 is MNHEY and CDR2 is SMNVEV (reference sequence). The CDR3 sequence is 17 residues long. The CDR3 DNA is TGTGCCAGCAGTTCCATTCAACTAGGGGGCCTGGCTTCACCCCTCCACTTT. This sequence encodes CASSSIQLGGLASPLHF.

The chain couples TRBV10-2 to TRBJ2-3; 8 bases match TRBD2. The germline gives CDR1 WSHSY, CDR2 SAAADI. The V segment lost 9 bases and the J segment 4 bases; nucleotides outside the gene matches: 9. The CDR3 length is 14 residues. The CDR3, as DNA: TGCGCCAGTCTTAACCGGGGGGGCCCAGATACGCAGTATTTT. This codes for CASLNRGGPDTQYF.

This clone was observed once. The genes are TRBV6-5 and TRBJ1-1, with D uncertain. Germline V gene data show CDR1 as MNHEY and CDR2 as SVGAGI. CDR3 length: 13 residues. The germline V and J ends were trimmed by 6 bases and 4 bases, with 12 bases remaining between them. The CDR3 here is CASSKNTGTEAFF. In nucleotides, the CDR3 is TGTGCCAGCAGCAAGAATACGGGCACTGAAGCTTTCTTT.

The chain combines TRBV6-6 with TRBJ2-5, with D tentatively TRBD2 (6 bases). The CDR3 is 16 residues long. CDR1 and CDR2 (germline): MNHNY, SVGAGI (reference sequence). Deletions cut 6 bases from V and 5 bases from J, with 22 bases between. CDR3 DNA: TGTGCCAGCAGATCCGGGACTCCTTTGGGGTGGGAGACCCAGTACTTC. This translates into CASRSGTPLGWETQYF.

This clone was observed once. The chain is built from TRBV10-1 and TRBJ2-3; the D gene is possibly TRBD1 (6 bases). V gave up 4 bases and J gave up 3 bases, with 14 bases separating them. The CDR3 is made up of 15 amino acids. Germline CDR1 WNHNN, CDR2 SYGVQD (reference sequence). The CDR3 region has the DNA TGCGCCAGCAGTGTGGGAGACAGGAGGACAGATACGCAGTATTTT. Translating gives CASSVGDRRTDTQYF.

CDR3 coding DNA: TGTGCCAGCAGCACACGACAGGGCTACAATCAGCCCCAGCATTTT. Translating gives CASSTRQGYNQPQHF. V is TRBV7-8 and J is TRBJ1-5, with 7 bases identical to TRBD1. The trim removed 5 bases at V and 3 bases at J, leaving 7 bases unmatched. CDR3 length equals 15 residues. Looked up from germline, CDR1 is SGHVS and CDR2 is FQNEAQ.

The chain recombines TRBV4-3 with TRBJ2-3; 11 bases match TRBD2. Germline CDR1 reads LGHNA; CDR2 reads YSLEER. Unmatched junction bases numbered 5, after V lost 0 bases and J lost 3 bases. The CDR3 is 17 residues long. The CDR3 region has the DNA TGCGCCAGCAGCCAAGATAAGACTAGCGGGATTACAGATACGCAGTATTTT. Protein sequence: CASSQDKTSGITDTQYF.

V usage is TRBV11-3 and J usage is TRBJ1-2, with D uncertain. V shed 1 base and J shed 7 bases, with 10 bases lying between them. This CDR3 contains 13 residues. Looked up from germline, CDR1 is SGHNT and CDR2 is YENEEA. CDR3 sequence reads: CASSLGTAGGYTF. CDR3 in DNA: TGTGCCAGCAGCTTAGGGACTGCGGGTGGCTACACCTTC. Combining the CDR3 with reference TRBV11-3 and TRBJ1-2 gives the whole variable domain EAGVVQSPRYKIIEKKQPVAFWCNPISGHNTLYWYLQNLGQGPELLIRYENEEAVDDSQLPKDRFSAERLKGVDSTLKIQPAELGDSAVYLCASSLGTAGGYTFGSGTRLTVV.

The chain recombines TRBV6-5 with TRBJ1-2, with D uncertain. This CDR3 spans 14 amino acids. Trimming pared 0 bases from V and 1 base from J, leaving 6 bases between. Germline V gene sequence: CDR1 MNHEY, CDR2 SVGAGI. In nucleotides, the CDR3 is TGTGCCAGCAGTTACTCGGGCAGTAACTATGGCTACACCTTC. Translating gives CASSYSGSNYGYTF.

V is TRBV9 and J is TRBJ1-2; 9 nucleotides line up with TRBD1. V dropped 2 bases and J dropped 5; count of bases not matched to a gene: 7. Germline lookup yields CDR1 SGDLS and CDR2 YYNGEE. CDR3 length: 15 amino acids. The CDR3 region is CASSVGDRGIYGYTF. CDR3 coding DNA: TGTGCCAGCAGCGTGGGAGACAGGGGGATTTATGGCTACACCTTC.

V usage is TRBV5-4 and J usage is TRBJ1-2; D call uncertain. The CDR3 runs 15 residues. In germline, CDR1 is SGHNT, CDR2 YYREEE (reference sequence). The V end was cut by 0 bases, the J end by 1 base, with 10 bases between. CDR3 DNA: TGTGCCAGCAGCTTGGCCGGGGTCAATAACTATGGCTACACCTTC. Protein: CASSLAGVNNYGYTF.

The chain uses TRBV7-6 and TRBJ2-7; tentatively, D is TRBD1 (7 bases). Germline CDR1 reads SGHVS; CDR2 reads FNYEAQ. The CDR3 has 14 amino acids. V lost 2 bases and J lost 3, with 11 bases in between. This chain's CDR3 is CASSLNRGGYEQYF. The CDR3 bases are TGTGCCAGCAGCTTAAACAGGGGAGGCTACGAGCAGTACTTC.

The V gene is TRBV2, the J gene TRBJ2-1; 12 bases map to TRBD2. Germline assignment: CDR1 SNHLY and CDR2 FYNNEI. The CDR3 spans 14 residues. V shed 8 bases and J 4 bases; nucleotides not matched to a gene: 3. The CDR3, as DNA: TGTGCCAGCGGGGGACTAGCGGGTTACAATGAGCAGTTCTTC. Amino acid sequence: CASGGLAGYNEQFF.

This chain joins TRBV7-8 and TRBJ1-1, with 7 bases aligning to TRBD1. The CDR3 consists of 13 residues. Germline V gives CDR1 SGHVS, CDR2 FQNEAQ. The V gene end was trimmed by 5 bases and the J gene end by 6 bases; junction bases not matched to a gene: 6. DNA of the CDR3: TGTGCCAGCAGCGCAGGGGGTGGGTCTGAAGCTTTCTTT. It yields the protein CASSAGGGSEAFF.

The V and J genes are TRBV7-8 and TRBJ2-5, with TRBD1 matching 11 bases. This CDR3 is 17 amino acids long. The J segment lost 2 bases and the V segment lost 4 bases, leaving 9 bases of the junction unmatched. Germline CDR1 reads SGHVS; CDR2 reads FQNEAQ. For the CDR3, the DNA is TGTGCCAGCAGCTGGATACCGGGACAGGGGGATCAAGAGACCCAGTACTTC. Translation: CASSWIPGQGDQETQYF.